This TCR beta chain was observed in a study of cytomegalovirus exposure and HLA in healthy donors. Study background: It was reported in a later analysis that the 90 to 150 validation repertoires used the same platform as the 550 to 800 first-cohort repertoires. Findings and limits, study-wide: The classifier reportedly diagnosed cytomegalovirus status with high sensitivity and specificity. Through in vitro validation, three CMV-associated chains were shown to be specific for CMV antigens.

The data were produced by immunoSEQ multiplex PCR, yet TCRdb's version contains in-frame clones alone and is incomplete. Of 110,000 or so clones in the sample, 90% to 97% are singletons; the top ten hold roughly 0.7%. J lost 1 base, V lost 3 bases, and 6 bases had no gene match. Germline V gene lookup returns CDR1 MGHRA and CDR2 YSYEKL. The CDR3 runs 16 residues. As regards this clone: What it recognizes is unknown.

The V gene is TRBV4-1, the J gene TRBJ2-3; 8 bases fit TRBD2. Material: PBMCs. This TCR was recovered from a woman aged 18-29 years in good health and CMV-seronegative. The CDR3 sequence: CASSHHGGAGTDTQYF. Written as DNA, the CDR3 is TGCGCCAGCAGCCACCACGGGGGGGCTGGCACAGATACGCAGTATTTT.